The entry below gives a single T cell receptor beta chain sequence along with its context. Which antigen it targets is not known. Base qualities were left out, and no much larger clone turns up one base away. The receptor library was made with the immunoSEQ multiplex PCR assay. TCRdb took this table from immuneACCESS and kept in-frame rearrangements with V and J called. Such tables lack part of the clones; where checked against another copy, unresolved V genes explain under half of the gap, and the rest is unexplained. This sample holds some 78,000 clones; 85% to 95% were observed only once. Approximately 0.37% of the sample belongs to the ten largest clones. This entry is derived from a study of technical replicates of blood from a few donors (dated by TCRdb to 2016 to 2017). V is clipped by 3 bases and J by 2 bases, and the sequence between their germline boundaries is 11 bases long. From a lookup of the germline V gene, CDR1 and CDR2 are SGHAT and FQNNGV. There are 15 amino acids in the CDR3, from cysteine to phenylalanine inclusive. The kept DNA is CDR3 alone, 45 bases in frame from the first base.

The sequence is built from TRBV11-2 and TRBJ1-3, and perhaps TRBD1 as D gene, on 6 matching bases. The receptor was isolated from a human donor in good health. Sequencing input: T cells isolated from PBMCs. CDR3 loop: CASSFGRGTGNTIYF. The DNA reads as follows: TGTGCCAGCAGCTTCGGGAGGGGGACTGGAAACACCATATATTTT.